This T cell receptor beta chain was recovered during a study of OX40 agonist ivuxolimab in advanced cancers. Study observations and caveats: Several nonresponders also turned out to have low normalized T-cell clonal expansion.

CDR3 length: 13 amino acids. The ends were cut back, 2 bases at V and 4 bases at J, with 6 bases in the middle. CDR1 is MNHNS, CDR2 SASEGT, per germline. As concerns this clone: Its antigen is currently unknown.

Generated by immunoSEQ multiplex PCR, the TCRdb table keeps only in-frame clones and is missing some. The sample carries some 28,000 clones, 79% recorded once. The chain employs TRBV6-1 and TRBJ2-1; possible D gene TRBD1, 6 bases. The sequenced sample was CD4+ or CD8+ T cells sorted from blood, obtained in a trial of the OX40 agonist ivuxolimab. The receptor comes from an adult with an advanced solid tumor such as melanoma, head and neck, liver or kidney cancer. CDR3 sequence (DNA): TGTGCCAGCAGTGAACAGGGGTACAATGAGCAGTTCTTC. Translating it yields CASSEQGYNEQFF.